These T cell receptor beta chains were read from a single sample in a study of T cell responses to AZD1222 COVID-19 vaccine. Sequencing was performed with immunoSEQ multiplex PCR; in TCRdb, only in-frame clones are kept and a portion is missing. Altogether about 110,000 clones are present, 92% being singletons, with the ten largest covering 7.5% to 9.5%. This specimen consisted of peripheral blood, obtained 28 days after the second AZD1222 dose. The source of these receptors is an adult who received the AZD1222 COVID-19 vaccine. Both conserved end residues are part of each CDR3. A D gene is named only where the DNA matches it firmly. Clone size is shown for a subset of rows, as once, few, many or a class of expanded clone.

cdr3_aa	cdr3_nt	clone_size	d_call	j_call	v_call	cdr3_length
CASREQGTHGYTF	TGTGCCAGTCGGGAACAGGGAACTCACGGCTACACCTTC	NA	NA	TRBJ1-2	TRBV12-3/TRBV12-4	13
CASNPTGPPNNSPLHF	TGTGCCAGCAACCCGACAGGGCCACCTAATAATTCACCCCTCCACTTT	NA	TRBD1	TRBJ1-6	TRBV6-6	16
CASSFLIDGRDGTDTQYF	TGCGCCAGCAGCTTCTTAATCGACGGGAGGGACGGCACAGATACGCAGTATTTT	NA	TRBD2	TRBJ2-3	TRBV5-1	18
CASSQGGPPWDGYTF	TGTGCCAGCAGCCAAGGGGGACCGCCCTGGGATGGCTACACCTTC	once	NA	TRBJ1-2	TRBV14	15
CASSLDGNTEAFF	TGTGCCAGCAGCTTAGATGGGAACACTGAAGCTTTCTTT	NA	NA	TRBJ1-1	TRBV11-2	13
CASSARVTSIYEQYF	TGTGCCAGCAGCGCGAGAGTTACTAGCATCTACGAGCAGTACTTC	NA	NA	TRBJ2-7	TRBV21-1	15
CASNPGPGYQPQHF	TGTGCCAGCAACCCCGGGCCGGGCTATCAGCCCCAGCATTTT	once	NA	TRBJ1-5	TRBV6-5	14
CASSQEVNYPSYEQYF	TGCGCCAGCAGCCAAGAGGTCAACTACCCATCCTACGAGCAGTACTTC	NA	NA	TRBJ2-7	TRBV4-1	16
CASTPTGAPTEAFF	TGTGCCAGCACCCCGACAGGGGCCCCCACTGAAGCTTTCTTT	NA	TRBD1	TRBJ1-1	TRBV6-5	14
CASSWRGNNQPQHF	TGTGCCAGCAGTTGGAGGGGCAACAATCAGCCCCAGCATTTT	NA	NA	TRBJ1-5	TRBV28	14